The T cell receptor beta chain described here comes from a study of T cell changes during pregnancy in multiple sclerosis. The CDR3 covers 13 residues. CDR1 is PRHDT and CDR2 is FYEKMQ in the germline V gene (reference sequence). After removal of 4 bases from V and 8 bases from J, the junction contained 1 base not matched to a gene. Using immunoSEQ multiplex PCR, the repertoire was profiled, and TCRdb retains in-frame clones only, with some absent. The repertoire holds roughly 40,000 clones, with approximately 90% as singletons. The genes are TRBV13 and TRBJ2-1; 11 nucleotides match TRBD1. The specimen was peripheral blood, collected before pregnancy. The origin of this receptor is a female donor with multiple sclerosis, enrolled in a pregnancy study. CDR3 sequence: CASSSDRGHEQFF. The CDR3 DNA sequence: TGTGCCAGCAGCTCGGACAGGGGGCATGAGCAGTTCTTC.